The rows below give T cell receptor beta chains drawn from one sample of a study of CD8 T cells in ankylosing spondylitis. TCRdb reprocessed the 5' RACE reads via MiXCR and lists one record per CDR3 protein. The profile covers about 25,000 distinct CDR3 sequences, with about 2.5% appearing a single time and about 7.8% taken by the ten largest. Sequencing input: blood, either unsorted or a sorted T cell fraction (not recorded which). All receptors come from a female donor with ankylosing spondylitis or in good health (not recorded which). Both conserved end residues are part of each CDR3. Each record gives: CDR3 length, clone size, V gene, J gene, D gene, CDR3 protein, CDR3 DNA. The D gene is left open where the match is weak. Clone size is stated in some rows and not others, as once, few, many or a class when expanded.

cdr3_length: 16; clone_size: NA; v_call: TRBV9; j_call: TRBJ1-2; d_call: TRBD1; cdr3_aa: CASSEGGTGGTVGYTF; cdr3_nt: TGTGCCAGCAGCGAAGGGGGAACAGGGGGAACCGTGGGCTACACCTTC
cdr3_length: 15; clone_size: many; v_call: TRBV9; j_call: TRBJ2-7; d_call: TRBD2; cdr3_aa: CASSVAGLADYEQYF; cdr3_nt: TGTGCCAGCAGCGTGGCGGGACTAGCGGATTACGAGCAGTACTTC
cdr3_length: 13; clone_size: many; v_call: TRBV9; j_call: TRBJ2-1; d_call: NA; cdr3_aa: CASSSGPTAGQFF; cdr3_nt: TGTGCCAGCAGCTCCGGGCCAACCGCAGGGCAGTTCTTC
cdr3_length: 16; clone_size: many; v_call: TRBV9; j_call: TRBJ1-2; d_call: TRBD1; cdr3_aa: CASSVVGTGWDYGYTF; cdr3_nt: TGTGCCAGCAGCGTAGTGGGGACAGGATGGGACTATGGCTACACCTTC
cdr3_length: 13; clone_size: medium-sized; v_call: TRBV9; j_call: TRBJ1-1; d_call: NA; cdr3_aa: CASSTTSNTEAFF; cdr3_nt: TGTGCCAGCAGCACAACGAGTAACACTGAAGCTTTCTTT
cdr3_length: 14; clone_size: many; v_call: TRBV9; j_call: TRBJ2-7; d_call: TRBD1; cdr3_aa: CASSRGTGAYEQYF; cdr3_nt: TGTGCCAGCAGCAGAGGGACAGGAGCCTACGAGCAGTACTTC
cdr3_length: 16; clone_size: many; v_call: TRBV9; j_call: TRBJ2-1; d_call: TRBD1; cdr3_aa: CASSPDATGQYNEQFF; cdr3_nt: TGTGCCAGCAGCCCGGACGCGACAGGGCAATACAATGAGCAGTTCTTC
cdr3_length: 17; clone_size: many; v_call: TRBV9; j_call: TRBJ2-1; d_call: TRBD2; cdr3_aa: CASSETPSSGGGNEQFF; cdr3_nt: TGTGCCAGCAGCGAGACCCCCTCTAGCGGGGGTGGCAATGAGCAGTTCTTC
cdr3_length: 15; clone_size: many; v_call: TRBV9; j_call: TRBJ2-2; d_call: TRBD1; cdr3_aa: CASSVEGGIGGELFF; cdr3_nt: TGTGCCAGCAGCGTAGAAGGGGGCATTGGCGGGGAGCTGTTTTTT
cdr3_length: 15; clone_size: many; v_call: TRBV9; j_call: TRBJ1-2; d_call: NA; cdr3_aa: CASRPAGQANYGYTF; cdr3_nt: TGTGCCAGCAGACCGGCAGGGCAGGCTAACTATGGCTACACCTTC
cdr3_length: 14; clone_size: many; v_call: TRBV9; j_call: TRBJ1-5; d_call: NA; cdr3_aa: CASSVGVGNQPQHF; cdr3_nt: TGTGCCAGCAGCGTAGGCGTAGGCAATCAGCCCCAGCATTTT
cdr3_length: 16; clone_size: NA; v_call: TRBV9; j_call: TRBJ1-4; d_call: NA; cdr3_aa: CASSEDQRLSNEKLFF; cdr3_nt: TGTGCCAGCAGCGAGGATCAGCGCCTCAGTAATGAAAAACTGTTTTTT
cdr3_length: 13; clone_size: medium-sized; v_call: TRBV9; j_call: TRBJ2-3; d_call: NA; cdr3_aa: CASSGTVGDTQYF; cdr3_nt: TGTGCCAGCAGCGGAACAGTGGGAGATACGCAGTATTTT
cdr3_length: 14; clone_size: many; v_call: TRBV9; j_call: TRBJ1-2; d_call: NA; cdr3_aa: CASSTGTIDYGYTF; cdr3_nt: TGTGCCAGCAGCACCGGGACAATAGACTATGGCTACACCTTC